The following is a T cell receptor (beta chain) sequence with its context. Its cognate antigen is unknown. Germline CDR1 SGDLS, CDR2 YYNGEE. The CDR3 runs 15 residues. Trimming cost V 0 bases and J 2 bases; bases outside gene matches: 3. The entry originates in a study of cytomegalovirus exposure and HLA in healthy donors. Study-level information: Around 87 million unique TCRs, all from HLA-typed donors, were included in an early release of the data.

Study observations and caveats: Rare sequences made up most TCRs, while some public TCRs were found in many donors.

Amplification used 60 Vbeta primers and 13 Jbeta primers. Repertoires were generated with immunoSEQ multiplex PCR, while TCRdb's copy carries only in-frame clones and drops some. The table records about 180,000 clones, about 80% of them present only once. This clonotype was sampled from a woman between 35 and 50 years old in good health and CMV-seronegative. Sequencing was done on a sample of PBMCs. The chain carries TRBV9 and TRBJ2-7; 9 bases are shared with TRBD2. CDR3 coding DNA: TGTGCCAGCAGCGTAGACGCGGGAGGGGCCTACGAGCAGTACTTC. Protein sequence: CASSVDAGGAYEQYF.